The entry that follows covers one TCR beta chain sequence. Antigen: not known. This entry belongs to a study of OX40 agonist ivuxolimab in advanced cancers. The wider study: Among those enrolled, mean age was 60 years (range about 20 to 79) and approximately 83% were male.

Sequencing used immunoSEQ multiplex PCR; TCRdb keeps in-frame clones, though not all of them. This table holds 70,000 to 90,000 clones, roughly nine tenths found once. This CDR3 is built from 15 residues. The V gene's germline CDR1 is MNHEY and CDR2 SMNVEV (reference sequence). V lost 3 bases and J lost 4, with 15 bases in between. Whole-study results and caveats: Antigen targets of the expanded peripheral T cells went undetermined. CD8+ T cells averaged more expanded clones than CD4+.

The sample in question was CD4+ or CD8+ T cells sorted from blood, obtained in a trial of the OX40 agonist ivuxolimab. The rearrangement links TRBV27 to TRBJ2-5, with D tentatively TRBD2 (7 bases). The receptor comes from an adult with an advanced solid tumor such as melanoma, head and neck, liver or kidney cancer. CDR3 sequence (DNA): TGTGCCAGCAGTTTTGCTCTCGGGGGGCGAGAGACCCAGTACTTC. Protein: CASSFALGGRETQYF.